The T cell receptor beta chain under discussion was sequenced for a study of beta chain features in type 1 diabetes. Study context: In all, more than 90,000,000 sorted cells from all samples were analyzed. Overall study findings and caveats: Cells expressing TCR highly could be over-represented by cDNA sequencing.

Per the germline V gene, CDR1 is SGHTA and CDR2 is FQGNSA. The V gene lost 1 base and the J gene lost 2 bases, with 13 bases spanning the gap. CDR3 length equals 16 residues. Investigators reverse transcribed all isolated RNA, so they sequenced expressed TCRB transcripts. The protocol was immunoSEQ multiplex PCR, while the TCRdb copy is restricted to in-frame clones and leaves out a portion. The sample holds 430,000 or so clones, around 10% seen once. As regards this clone: The antigen is unknown.

A sort by CD45RO/CCR7/CD25/CD127/CD95/CD27 yielded CD4+ naive, central memory, regulatory and stem cell-like memory cells. The sample taken for sequencing was naive CD4+ T cells from blood. The TCR comes from a woman in her late teens or twenties in good health. The chain links TRBV7-2 to TRBJ2-3; no clear D. CDR3 residues: CASSLVSGRPTDTQYF. As DNA, the CDR3 is TGTGCCAGCAGCTTAGTAAGTGGGCGGCCCACAGATACGCAGTATTTT.